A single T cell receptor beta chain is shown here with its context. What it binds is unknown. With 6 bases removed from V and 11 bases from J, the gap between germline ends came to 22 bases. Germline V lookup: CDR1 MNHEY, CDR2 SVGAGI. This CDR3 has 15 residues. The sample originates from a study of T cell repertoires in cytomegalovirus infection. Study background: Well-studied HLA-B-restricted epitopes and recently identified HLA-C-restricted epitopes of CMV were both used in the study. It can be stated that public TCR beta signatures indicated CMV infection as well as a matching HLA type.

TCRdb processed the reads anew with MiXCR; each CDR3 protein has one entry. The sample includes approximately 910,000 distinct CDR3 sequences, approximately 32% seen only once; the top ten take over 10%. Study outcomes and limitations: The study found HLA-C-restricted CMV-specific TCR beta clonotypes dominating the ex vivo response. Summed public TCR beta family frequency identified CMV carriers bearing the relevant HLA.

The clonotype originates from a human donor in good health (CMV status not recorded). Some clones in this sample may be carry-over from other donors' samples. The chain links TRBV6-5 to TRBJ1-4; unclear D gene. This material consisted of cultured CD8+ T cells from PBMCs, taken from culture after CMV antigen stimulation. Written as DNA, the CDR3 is TGTGCCAGCAGAGAGTCCCTCACGAGCCGTAAGAAACTGTTTTTT. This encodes CASRESLTSRKKLFF.